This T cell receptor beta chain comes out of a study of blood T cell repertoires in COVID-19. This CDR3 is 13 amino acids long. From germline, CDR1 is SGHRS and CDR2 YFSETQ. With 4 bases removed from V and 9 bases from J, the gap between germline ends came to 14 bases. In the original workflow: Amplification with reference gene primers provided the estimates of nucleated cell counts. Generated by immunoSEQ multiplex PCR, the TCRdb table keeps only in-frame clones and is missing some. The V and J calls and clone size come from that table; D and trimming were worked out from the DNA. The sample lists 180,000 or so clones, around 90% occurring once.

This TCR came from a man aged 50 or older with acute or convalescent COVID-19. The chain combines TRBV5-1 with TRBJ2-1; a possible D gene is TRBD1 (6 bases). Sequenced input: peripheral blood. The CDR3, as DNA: TGCGCCAGCAGCCTAATAGGGGGAGTTGAGCAGTTCTTC. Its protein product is CASSLIGGVEQFF.